One TCR beta chain is described in this entry. Original handling: Quantification of nucleated cells was approximated via reference gene primer amplification. Here immunoSEQ multiplex PCR was the method, and the copy in TCRdb shows in-frame clones only, minus some. The DNA was the basis for D and trimming; V, J and clone size are from that table. The table has hundreds of thousands of clones, more than 70% seen once. Per germline, CDR1 LNHDA and CDR2 SQIVND (reference sequence). The CDR3 has 14 residues. Trimming took 6 bases from V and 1 from J, leaving 12 bases between them. This record belongs to a study of blood T cell repertoires in COVID-19.

The V gene is TRBV19, the J gene TRBJ1-1, with D maybe TRBD1 (5 bases). The sequence came from a woman between 40 and 55 years old with acute COVID-19. Input material: PBMCs or T cells enriched from blood (not recorded which). CDR3 nucleotide sequence: TGTGCCAGTAGCGTAGGACACCCGAACACTGAAGCTTTCTTT. Amino acid sequence: CASSVGHPNTEAFF.